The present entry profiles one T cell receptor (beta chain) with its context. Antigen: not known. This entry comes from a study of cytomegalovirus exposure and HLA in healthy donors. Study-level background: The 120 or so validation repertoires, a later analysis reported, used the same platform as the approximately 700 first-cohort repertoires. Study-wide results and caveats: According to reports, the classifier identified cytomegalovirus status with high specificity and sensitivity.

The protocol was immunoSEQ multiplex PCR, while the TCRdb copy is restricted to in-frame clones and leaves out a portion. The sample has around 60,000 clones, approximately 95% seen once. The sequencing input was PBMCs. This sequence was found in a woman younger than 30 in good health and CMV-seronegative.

The CDR3 region is CASGLVRGQGSSYNEQFF. Here the CDR3 DNA reads TGTGCTAGTGGTTTGGTACGGGGACAGGGAAGCTCCTACAATGAGCAGTTCTTC. The chain links TRBV12-5 to TRBJ2-1; TRBD1 aligns across 9 bases. The CDR3 length is 18 residues. Germline V gives CDR1 LGHNT, CDR2 FRNRAP. V trimming: 0 bases; J trimming: 0 bases; junction bases outside the gene matches: 6.